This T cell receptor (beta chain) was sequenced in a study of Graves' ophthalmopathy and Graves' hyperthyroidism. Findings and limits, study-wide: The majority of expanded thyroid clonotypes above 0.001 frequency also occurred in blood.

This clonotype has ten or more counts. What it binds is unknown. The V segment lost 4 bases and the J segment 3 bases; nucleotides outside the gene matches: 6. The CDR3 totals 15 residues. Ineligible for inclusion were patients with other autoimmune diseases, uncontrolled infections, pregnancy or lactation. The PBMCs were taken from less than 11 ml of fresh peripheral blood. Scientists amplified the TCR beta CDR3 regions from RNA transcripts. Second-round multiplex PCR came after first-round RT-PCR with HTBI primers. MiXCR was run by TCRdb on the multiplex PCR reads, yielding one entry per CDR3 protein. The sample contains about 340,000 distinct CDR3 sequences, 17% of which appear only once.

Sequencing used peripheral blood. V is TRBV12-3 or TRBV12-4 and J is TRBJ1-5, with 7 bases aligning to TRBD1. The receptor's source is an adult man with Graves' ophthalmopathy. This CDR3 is CASSYRGSNNQPQHF. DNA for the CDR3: TGTGCCAGCAGTTACAGGGGCAGTAACAATCAGCCCCAGCATTTT.